The T cell receptor beta chain described here comes from a study of early stage breast cancer tumors. Whole-study context: ER+/PR+/HER2- status applied to about 70% of the 16 invasive breast tumors.

Study-wide results and caveats: Tumors had about 2.3-fold higher T cell density than normal breast. Commonly generated sequences made up most enriched TCRB sequences shared between patients. Tumor and normal breast were distinguished via blood comparison in about 90% of the 16 patients.

The CDR3 totals 16 residues. Germline assignment: CDR1 SGHRS and CDR2 YFSETQ. V gave up 4 bases and J gave up 5 bases; unmatched junction bases: 8. The protocol was immunoSEQ multiplex PCR, while the TCRdb copy is restricted to in-frame clones and leaves out a portion. Of about 50,000 clones listed, about 83% are singletons. To note about this clone: Its antigen is unidentified.

The sequence came from a person aged 25 to 39 with breast cancer. Sequencing was done on a sample of blood. The chain recombines TRBV5-1 with TRBJ2-4, with TRBD2 identical over 11 bases. For the CDR3, the DNA is TGCGCCAGCAGCCCGGGGGGACTAGCGGTCCAAAACATTCAGTACTTC. Translated, it gives CASSPGGLAVQNIQYF. Full variable domain (missing parts from reference TRBV5-1 and TRBJ2-4): KAGVTQTPRYLIKTRGQQVTLSCSPISGHRSVSWYQQTPGQGLQFLFEYFSETQRNKGNFPGRFSGRQFSNSRSEMNVSTLELGDSALYLCASSPGGLAVQNIQYFGAGTRLSVL.